These 7 T cell receptor beta chains came from one sample sequenced in a study of cytomegalovirus exposure and HLA in healthy donors. PCR primers comprised 60 Vbeta and 13 Jbeta primers. The repertoire was sequenced with immunoSEQ multiplex PCR; TCRdb's copy has only in-frame clones and lacks some. The sample yields 140,000 to 150,000 clones, of which the top ten take up approximately 1%. The sequenced material came from PBMCs. These receptors were collected from a male donor in good health and CMV-seronegative.

The chain combines TRBV11-2 with TRBJ1-6; D may be TRBD1 (5 bases). Per germline, CDR1 SGHAT and CDR2 FQNNGV. The CDR3 covers 16 residues. Trimming took off 4 bases at V and 14 bases at J, with 24 bases between the two ends. The CDR3, as DNA: TGTGCCAGCAGCTACGAGAGGATAGGGTTCGGGGGGACCCTCCACTTT. Encoded protein: CASSYERIGFGGTLHF. The variable domain in full, completed from reference TRBV11-2 and TRBJ1-6, reads EAGVAQSPRYKIIEKRQSVAFWCNPISGHATLYWYQQILGQGPKLLIQFQNNGVVDDSQLPKDRFSAERLKGVDSTLKIQPAKLEDSAVYLCASSYERIGFGGTLHFGNGTRLTVT.

V gene TRBV2 combines with J gene TRBJ2-1; no firm D call. Germline CDR1 is SNHLY and CDR2 is FYNNEI. V was trimmed by 1 base and J by 5 bases, leaving 15 bases between them. This CDR3 has 16 amino acids. CDR3: CASSEVAARRNNEQFF. The CDR3 nucleotides read TGTGCCAGCAGTGAAGTCGCGGCAAGACGGAACAATGAGCAGTTCTTC.

V is TRBV4-2 and J is TRBJ2-1, with 8 bases aligning to TRBD2. Trimming removed 4 bases from V and 14 bases from J; junction bases left unmatched: 7. CDR1 and CDR2 (germline): LGHNA, YNFKEQ. The CDR3 covers 12 residues. The CDR3 here is CASSRTGGPKFF. The CDR3 DNA is TGTGCCAGCAGCCGAACGGGGGGGCCTAAGTTCTTC.

The chain links TRBV19 to TRBJ1-5; 9 positions agree with TRBD1. The junction had 5 bases not matched to a gene; V was cut back by 7 bases and J by 7 bases. From germline, CDR1 is LNHDA and CDR2 SQIVND (reference sequence). This CDR3 is built from 13 residues. The CDR3 reads CASKGQGGQPQHF. CDR3 DNA: TGTGCCAGTAAGGGACAGGGAGGACAGCCCCAGCATTTT.

The V and J genes are TRBV4-1 and TRBJ1-6, with 7 bases fitting TRBD1. V shed 0 bases and J 7 bases; nucleotides not matched to a gene: 18. The CDR3 spans 20 residues. The germline CDR1 and CDR2 sequences are MGHRA and YSYEKL. CDR3: CASSQDPGTAAQLRNSPLHF. DNA of the CDR3: TGCGCCAGCAGCCAAGATCCTGGGACAGCCGCCCAATTGAGAAATTCACCCCTCCACTTT.

The gene calls are TRBV11-2 and TRBJ1-2; TRBD1 is a possible D gene (5 bases). The ends were cut back, 5 bases at V and 4 bases at J, with 20 bases in the middle. The germline CDR1 and CDR2 sequences are SGHAT and FQNNGV. The CDR3 covers 16 residues. The chain's CDR3 is CASSEGRRTTFYGYTF. For the CDR3, the DNA is TGTGCCAGCAGCGAAGGGCGGCGGACAACCTTCTATGGCTACACCTTC.

The chain has TRBV30 and TRBJ1-2; D gene ambiguous. The CDR3 contains 14 residues. The germline V and J ends were trimmed by 0 bases and 4 bases, with 12 bases remaining between them. Germline assignment: CDR1 GTSNPN and CDR2 SVGIG (reference sequence). CDR3 protein: CAWSVVEAAYGYTF. DNA for the CDR3: TGTGCCTGGAGTGTCGTTGAGGCCGCCTATGGCTACACCTTC.